Below, 26 T cell receptor beta chains from the same sample are listed, as sequenced in a study of cytomegalovirus exposure and HLA in healthy donors. Primers for the PCR totalled 60 Vbeta and 13 Jbeta. TCRdb keeps only in-frame clones here, not all; method: immunoSEQ multiplex PCR. Of approximately 150,000 clones listed, around 82% were seen once; the top ten hold approximately 13%. The material sequenced was PBMCs. The receptors shown here come from a woman between 50 and 59 years old in good health and CMV-seropositive.

This clone was found once. V is TRBV10-3 and J is TRBJ2-3, with TRBD2 as a possible D gene (5 bases). Per the germline V gene, CDR1 is ENHRY and CDR2 is SYGVKD. CDR3 length: 15 amino acids. Trimming left V 2 bases short and J 4 bases short, with 13 bases between. The CDR3 sequence is CAISETIWRPDTQYF. The CDR3 DNA is TGTGCCATCAGTGAGACGATTTGGAGGCCAGATACGCAGTATTTT.

The chain joins TRBV4-1 to TRBJ2-7, with a tentative D call TRBD1 (5 bases). Germline CDR1 and CDR2: MGHRA and YSYEKL. Trimming took 1 base from V and 2 from J, leaving 12 bases between them. The CDR3 length is 15 residues. DNA of the CDR3: TGCGCCAGCAGCCAAGGTGAAAGGGGTCCCTACGAGCAGTACTTC. The encoded protein is CASSQGERGPYEQYF.

The chain employs TRBV19 and TRBJ2-1; perhaps TRBD2 as D (7 bases). The CDR3 is 16 residues long. Trimming stripped 7 bases from V and 0 bases from J, with 16 bases between. In germline, CDR1 is LNHDA, CDR2 SQIVND (reference sequence). The CDR3 DNA reads TGTGCCAGTACTAGGGGAGGGGGGAGCTCCTACAATGAGCAGTTCTTC. This gives the protein CASTRGGGSSYNEQFF.

This clone was detected only once. V is TRBV11-3 and J is TRBJ1-5; tentatively, D is TRBD1 (5 bases). The CDR3 totals 17 residues. V was pared by 1 base and J by 0 bases, with 13 bases between. Germline CDR1 is SGHNT and CDR2 is YENEEA. CDR3 nucleotides: TGTGCCAGCAGCTTAGTCCAGCGGGGCCATAGCAATCAGCCCCAGCATTTT. This translates into CASSLVQRGHSNQPQHF.

The chain has TRBV7-7 and TRBJ2-1, with a tentative D call TRBD1 (6 bases). Germline V CDR1 and CDR2: SSHAT, FNYEAQ (reference sequence). With 4 bases removed from V and 10 bases from J, the gap between germline ends came to 14 bases. The CDR3 is made up of 13 amino acids. CDR3 DNA: TGTGCCAGCAGCTGGGCTTGGGGGCGCGAGCAGTTCTTC. Translated, it gives CASSWAWGREQFF.

In this sample, this clone turned up a few times. The chain has TRBV9 and TRBJ2-1, with 10 bases matching TRBD1. V was clipped by 3 bases and J by 6 bases; unmatched bases: 6. Per the germline V gene, CDR1 is SGDLS and CDR2 is YYNGEE. This CDR3 is built from 15 residues. The CDR3 loop is CASSGDRGYVNEQFF. CDR3 nucleotides: TGTGCCAGCAGCGGGGACAGGGGATACGTCAATGAGCAGTTCTTC.

V usage is TRBV9 and J usage is TRBJ2-1; TRBD1 matches 7 bases. Trimming took 3 bases from V and 4 from J; bases not matched to a gene: 4. CDR1 is SGDLS and CDR2 is YYNGEE in the germline V gene. This CDR3 has 14 amino acids. In DNA, the CDR3 is TGTGCCAGCAGCGCCCGGGACAGATACAATGAGCAGTTCTTC. Encoded protein: CASSARDRYNEQFF.

The rearrangement links TRBV12-5 to TRBJ1-5, with 8 bases lining up with TRBD1. The ends lost 1 base at V and 6 bases at J; junction bases unmatched: 2. The germline CDR1 and CDR2 sequences are LGHNT and FRNRAP. There are 14 residues in the CDR3. This chain's CDR3 is CASGLETGGQPQHF. The CDR3 DNA follows: TGTGCTAGTGGTTTGGAAACAGGGGGTCAGCCCCAGCATTTT.

The chain recombines TRBV9 with TRBJ2-5; D remains ambiguous. The CDR3 is 14 residues long. Per germline, CDR1 SGDLS and CDR2 YYNGEE. Trimming shortened V by 4 bases and J by 3 bases, and 13 bases separated the two germline ends. CDR3 sequence reads: CASSRFTEKETQYF. CDR3 in DNA: TGTGCCAGCAGCAGGTTCACAGAAAAAGAGACCCAGTACTTC.

The chain recombines TRBV2 with TRBJ2-1; 11 positions match TRBD2. CDR1 and CDR2 (germline): SNHLY, FYNNEI. V lost 7 bases to trimming and J lost 7 bases; unmatched junction nucleotides: 9. This CDR3 has 15 residues. Here the CDR3 reads CASTGGASGGNEQFF. Here the CDR3 DNA reads TGTGCCAGCACCGGCGGGGCTAGCGGGGGGAATGAGCAGTTCTTC.

The V call is TRBV12-5, the J call TRBJ2-1; 8 bases match TRBD1. Per germline, CDR1 LGHNT and CDR2 FRNRAP. The CDR3 runs to 16 residues. V was clipped by 6 bases and J by 3 bases; unmatched bases: 10. The CDR3 bases are TGTGCTAGTGGCCGAACGGGACAGGAGCTCTACAATGAGCAGTTCTTC. Translating gives CASGRTGQELYNEQFF.

The V and J genes are TRBV15 and TRBJ1-5; 10 bases line up with TRBD1. V was pared by 7 bases and J by 4 bases, with 7 bases of the junction left unmatched. The CDR3 runs to 15 residues. CDR1 and CDR2 from the germline V gene are LNHNV and YYDKDF (reference sequence). The CDR3 sequence is CATTLGTGENQPQHF. DNA for the CDR3: TGTGCCACCACCCTAGGGACAGGGGAAAATCAGCCCCAGCATTTT. Filled out from reference TRBV15 and TRBJ1-5, the complete variable domain reads DAMVIQNPRYQVTQFGKPVTLSCSQTLNHNVMYWYQQKSSQAPKLLFHYYDKDFNNEADTPDNFQSRRPNTSFCFLDIRSPGLGDTAMYLCATTLGTGENQPQHFGDGTRLSIL.

This chain links TRBV9 with TRBJ2-5; 7 bases line up with TRBD1. The germline V gene has CDR1 SGDLS and CDR2 YYNGEE. The CDR3 has 16 residues. The ends lost 4 bases at V and 2 bases at J; junction bases unmatched: 11. The CDR3 nucleotides are TGTGCCAGCAGCCTGAGACAGGGCAACAATCAAGAGACCCAGTACTTC. Translating gives CASSLRQGNNQETQYF.

V is TRBV9 and J is TRBJ2-1, with 8 bases that match TRBD2. After removal of 3 bases from V and 2 bases from J, the junction contained 13 bases not matched to a gene. This CDR3 region has 18 residues. Germline values: CDR1 SGDLS, CDR2 YYNGEE. The CDR3 is CASSATVGGRGAYNEQFF. The CDR3 DNA reads as TGTGCCAGCAGCGCTACTGTCGGGGGGCGGGGGGCCTACAATGAGCAGTTCTTC.

This clone occurred once. CDR3 bases: TGTGCCAGTAGTATCGGACAGGCGAGGCATGAGCAGTTCTTC. Translating it yields CASSIGQARHEQFF. The chain employs TRBV19 and TRBJ2-1, with 7 bases that match TRBD1. The CDR3 length is 14 residues. Germline loops: CDR1 LNHDA, CDR2 SQIVND (reference sequence). The V gene end was trimmed by 3 bases and the J gene end by 8 bases; junction bases not matched to a gene: 7.

The CDR3, as DNA: TGTGCCAGCAGCACTAGCGGGGGATTAGATACGCAGTATTTT. It is translated as CASSTSGGLDTQYF. The genes are TRBV2 and TRBJ2-3; 11 nucleotides line up with TRBD2. V gave up 6 bases and J gave up 5 bases; unmatched junction bases: 4. Germline V gives CDR1 SNHLY, CDR2 FYNNEI. The CDR3 is 14 amino acids.

The V gene is TRBV5-5, the J gene TRBJ1-2; TRBD1 matches 12 bases. The CDR3 covers 19 residues. The ends lost 3 bases at V and 1 base at J; junction bases unmatched: 13. CDR1 is SGHKS and CDR2 is YYEKEE in the germline V gene (reference sequence). CDR3: CASSSRGAGQGAYNYGYTF. The CDR3 DNA sequence: TGTGCCAGCAGCTCCCGAGGAGCGGGACAGGGGGCTTATAACTATGGCTACACCTTC.

This clone was detected only a few times. This rearrangement joins TRBV11-2 to TRBJ1-5, with D hard to call. Germline V gene lookup returns CDR1 SGHAT and CDR2 FQNNGV. Trimming pared 2 bases from V and 7 bases from J, leaving 9 bases between. CDR3 size: 13 residues. In DNA, the CDR3 is TGTGCCAGCAGCTTATCTGAACTCCAGCCCCAGCATTTT. Translated, it gives CASSLSELQPQHF. Filled out from reference TRBV11-2 and TRBJ1-5, the complete variable domain reads EAGVAQSPRYKIIEKRQSVAFWCNPISGHATLYWYQQILGQGPKLLIQFQNNGVVDDSQLPKDRFSAERLKGVDSTLKIQPAKLEDSAVYLCASSLSELQPQHFGDGTRLSIL.

This chain connects TRBV9 to TRBJ1-4, with D possibly matching TRBD1 (5 bases). There are 16 residues in the CDR3. Trimming took 0 bases from V and 2 from J, leaving 11 bases between them. Germline V gives CDR1 SGDLS, CDR2 YYNGEE. The CDR3 nucleotides are TGTGCCAGCAGCGTAGCTACGGGGACTACTAATGAAAAACTGTTTTTT. Its translation: CASSVATGTTNEKLFF.

Here the CDR3 DNA reads TGTGCCAGCAGTGATATCCCCACAGATACTAGCACAGATACGCAGTATTTT. Its protein product is CASSDIPTDTSTDTQYF. The chain recombines TRBV2 with TRBJ2-3, with D unclear. The CDR3 sequence is 17 residues long. The germline V gene encodes CDR1 SNHLY and CDR2 FYNNEI. V lost 3 bases to trimming and J lost 0 bases, with 16 bases between them. The full variable domain, with the rest looked up from reference TRBV2 and TRBJ2-3, is EPEVTQTPSHQVTQMGQEVILRCVPISNHLYFYWYRQILGQKVEFLVSFYNNEISEKSEIFDDQFSVERPDGSNFTLKIRSTKLEDSAMYFCASSDIPTDTSTDTQYFGPGTRLTVL.

This rearrangement joins TRBV10-2 to TRBJ1-2; 7 bases match TRBD1. This CDR3 spans 13 amino acids. Trimming removed 6 bases from V and 0 bases from J; junction bases left unmatched: 1. Germline CDR1 WSHSY, CDR2 SAAADI. CDR3 amino acids: CASRGQTNYGYTF. In DNA form, the CDR3 reads TGCGCCAGCAGGGGACAGACTAACTATGGCTACACCTTC.

This chain uses TRBV10-2 with TRBJ1-1; 7 bases map to TRBD1. The J segment lost 3 bases and the V segment lost 4 bases, leaving 2 bases of the junction unmatched. The germline gives CDR1 WSHSY, CDR2 SAAADI. This CDR3 has 13 amino acids. The CDR3 DNA is TGCGCCAGCAGTGCAGGGGGAGACACTGAAGCTTTCTTT. It codes for CASSAGGDTEAFF.

This clone was counted a single time. Other nucleotide sequences in the sample specify the same CDR3. V is TRBV5-1 and J is TRBJ1-6; 10 bases map to TRBD1. Losses at the gene ends were 0 bases for V and 6 bases for J; bases not matched to a gene: 3. The CDR3 length is 16 residues. Germline CDR1 SGHRS, CDR2 YFSETQ. CDR3 loop: CASSLGQGAGNSPLHF. CDR3 coding DNA: TGCGCCAGCAGCTTGGGACAGGGGGCTGGTAATTCACCCCTCCACTTT.

The rearrangement uses TRBV11-2 and TRBJ2-5; 12 bases agree with TRBD2. After removal of 5 bases from V and 5 bases from J, the junction contained 12 bases not matched to a gene. The CDR3 loop spans 17 amino acids. CDR1 and CDR2 (germline): SGHAT, FQNNGV. As DNA, the CDR3 is TGTGCCAGCAGCCCTAGCCTAACTAGCGGGGGGAGGGAGACCCAGTACTTC. Protein sequence: CASSPSLTSGGRETQYF.

The rearrangement joins TRBV5-1 to TRBJ2-3, with D possibly matching TRBD2 (6 bases). The CDR3 spans 14 residues. Trimming took 4 bases from V and 3 from J, leaving 12 bases between them. Germline assignment: CDR1 SGHRS and CDR2 YFSETQ. The chain's CDR3 is CASSRGTDTDTQYF. DNA of the CDR3: TGCGCCAGCAGCCGCGGGACGGATACAGATACGCAGTATTTT. The complete variable domain, with remaining parts taken from reference TRBV5-1 and TRBJ2-3, reads KAGVTQTPRYLIKTRGQQVTLSCSPISGHRSVSWYQQTPGQGLQFLFEYFSETQRNKGNFPGRFSGRQFSNSRSEMNVSTLELGDSALYLCASSRGTDTDTQYFGPGTRLTVL.

J is TRBJ2-7 and V is TRBV4-1; D gene unclear. The CDR3 loop spans 13 amino acids. From germline, CDR1 is MGHRA and CDR2 YSYEKL. V lost 8 bases and J lost 0, with 11 bases in between. CDR3 amino acids: CASAPSSSYEQYF. The CDR3 DNA is TGCGCCAGCGCCCCATCGAGCTCCTACGAGCAGTACTTC.